The present T cell receptor (beta chain) was sequenced within a study of early T cells in non-severe SARS-CoV-2 infection. From the 5' RACE reads, TCRdb called clonotypes with MiXCR, one entry per CDR3 protein. This sample carries 25,000 to 30,000 distinct CDR3 sequences, around 5.1% of them seen once, and the ten largest clones take about 24%. Germline assignment: CDR1 DFQATT and CDR2 SNEGSKA (reference sequence). This CDR3 has 13 amino acids. V was clipped by 4 bases and J by 3 bases, with 12 bases between them. This clonotype was recorded many times. The J gene is TRBJ1-1, the V gene TRBV20-1; weak D call: TRBD1 (6 bases). The sequence was collected from an adult who was a healthcare worker with PCR-confirmed SARS-CoV-2 infection or an uninfected control (not recorded which). The sequencing sample was made of whole blood. The CDR3 loop is CSATYQGYTEAFF. The DNA of the CDR3 is TGCAGTGCTACTTACCAGGGGTACACTGAAGCTTTCTTT.